The next 10 T cell receptor beta chains were all read from a single sample in a study of blood T cell repertoires in COVID-19. Sequencing was performed with immunoSEQ multiplex PCR; in TCRdb, only in-frame clones are kept and a portion is missing. The sample lists roughly 77,000 clones, over 85% occurring once. Material for sequencing was peripheral blood. All receptors derive from a man between 45 and 60 years old with active COVID-19.

The CDR3: CASSLAARTDTWTYEQYF. Written as DNA, the CDR3 is TGTGCCAGCAGCTTAGCGGCCCGGACAGACACGTGGACCTACGAGCAGTACTTC. V usage is TRBV7-9 and J usage is TRBJ2-7, with a tentative D call TRBD1 (6 bases). The CDR3 is 18 amino acids. Germline V gene lookup returns CDR1 SEHNR and CDR2 FQNEAQ (reference sequence). V shed 0 bases and J shed 2 bases, with 20 bases lying between them.

V is TRBV19 and J is TRBJ2-1, with TRBD1 matching 10 bases. The V segment lost 5 bases and the J segment 5 bases; nucleotides outside the gene matches: 3. CDR1 LNHDA and CDR2 SQIVND come from the germline V gene (reference sequence). This CDR3 has 14 residues. The CDR3 region is CASSPDRGHNEQFF. Written as DNA, the CDR3 is TGTGCCAGTAGTCCCGACAGGGGGCACAATGAGCAGTTCTTC.

The genes are TRBV7-9 and TRBJ2-3; TRBD2 agrees at 7 bases. Germline values: CDR1 SEHNR, CDR2 FQNEAQ (reference sequence). The J segment lost 8 bases and the V segment lost 3 bases, leaving 2 bases of the junction unmatched. This CDR3 is built from 12 residues. The CDR3 sequence is CASSFGRGTQYF. As DNA, the CDR3 is TGTGCCAGCAGCTTTGGGAGGGGTACGCAGTATTTT.

The chain is built from TRBV7-2 and TRBJ2-7, with TRBD1 as a possible D gene (5 bases). Per germline, CDR1 SGHTA and CDR2 FQGNSA. The CDR3 consists of 12 residues. V lost 5 bases, J lost 7 bases, and 12 bases lay in between. The chain's CDR3 is CASSIDRVEQYF. The CDR3 nucleotides are TGTGCCAGCAGCATAGACAGAGTAGAGCAGTACTTC.

V gene TRBV6-5 combines with J gene TRBJ1-2; 7 bases match TRBD1. The germline V gene has CDR1 MNHEY and CDR2 SVGAGI. V gave up 5 bases and J gave up 5 bases; unmatched junction bases: 5. The CDR3 runs to 13 residues. The CDR3 reads CASSTTGWYGYTF. CDR3 DNA sequence: TGTGCCAGCAGTACGACAGGGTGGTATGGCTACACCTTC.

CDR3 sequence (DNA): TGTGCCATCTCAGAAGGGGTATCGGCTGAAGCTTTCTTT. As protein: CAISEGVSAEAFF. The chain uses TRBV10-3 and TRBJ1-1, with a tentative D call TRBD1 (5 bases). V lost 8 bases to trimming and J lost 6 bases, with 16 bases between them. In germline, CDR1 is ENHRY, CDR2 SYGVKD. The CDR3 contains 13 residues.

The chain recombines TRBV7-9 with TRBJ2-5; maybe TRBD2 (5 bases). CDR1 SEHNR and CDR2 FQNEAQ come from the germline V gene (reference sequence). Trimming cost V 4 bases and J 0 bases, with 12 bases left between them. The CDR3 runs to 15 residues. The CDR3 nucleotides are TGTGCCAGCAGCTCACAGCGGCAGTACCAAGAGACCCAGTACTTC. Protein product: CASSSQRQYQETQYF.

This clone has more than one count but fewer than ten. V and J are TRBV5-8 and TRBJ2-7; no definite D call. Germline assignment: CDR1 SGHTS and CDR2 YDEGEE. The CDR3 runs 12 residues. V dropped 2 bases and J dropped 2 bases, with 5 bases sitting between them. In nucleotides, the CDR3 is TGTGCCAGCAGCTTTACTACCTACGAGCAGTACTTC. This encodes CASSFTTYEQYF.

This chain connects TRBV6-5 to TRBJ2-7, with D possibly matching TRBD1 (5 bases). The V gene lost 2 bases and the J gene lost 0 bases, with 14 bases spanning the gap. The CDR3 consists of 16 residues. Germline CDR1 is MNHEY and CDR2 is SVGAGI. CDR3 loop: CASSYPTQANSYEQYF. Written as DNA, the CDR3 is TGTGCCAGCAGTTACCCGACACAGGCGAACTCCTACGAGCAGTACTTC.

The V call is TRBV6-6, the J call TRBJ2-7; 7 bases are a match to TRBD1. Germline V gene data show CDR1 as MNHNY and CDR2 as SVGAGI (reference sequence). V shed 2 bases, J shed 0 bases, and the junction held 4 bases outside the gene matches. The CDR3 totals 15 residues. The CDR3 is CASSYPGTASYEQYF. The CDR3, as DNA: TGTGCCAGCAGTTACCCCGGGACAGCCTCCTACGAGCAGTACTTC.